This TCR beta chain appears in the sequencing data of a study of human T cells and chemical hapten exposure. Study results and caveats: Given that the donors had alopecia, their immune response may differ from that seen in healthy people.

The germline V gene has CDR1 DFQATT and CDR2 SNEGSKA (reference sequence). The ends were cut back, 5 bases at V and 0 bases at J, with 15 bases in the middle. This CDR3 has 15 residues. The sample's time point: patch test 1, 2 weeks after DPC sensitization. Indicated treatment: therapeutic diphenylcyclopropenone sensitization with weekly scalp DPC. Individual cDNA molecules in this library carried unique molecular identifiers. Each CDR3 protein is one row after TCRdb ran MiXCR on the RACE reads. The sample shows more than 150,000 distinct CDR3 sequences, roughly 14% of them seen only once. The sample holds a few counts of this clonotype. Its specificity is not known.

This receptor was obtained from a woman aged 25 to 39 with alopecia areata. Some clones in this sample may be carry-over from other donors' samples. The gene calls are TRBV20-1 and TRBJ2-3; possible D gene TRBD2, 6 bases. The sequences come from whole blood, collected in connection with sensitization to the hapten diphenylcyclopropenone (DPC). CDR3 in amino acids: CSAEHRGTSTDTQYF. The CDR3 DNA is TGCAGTGCTGAACACCGGGGGACTAGCACAGATACGCAGTATTTT.